The 13 T cell receptor beta chains presented below share a single source sample, sequenced in a study of beta chain features in type 1 diabetes. Every isolated RNA sample was fully reverse transcribed, so sequencing captured expressed TCRB transcripts. Sequencing was performed with immunoSEQ multiplex PCR; in TCRdb, only in-frame clones are kept and a portion is missing. The profile shows 900,000 or so clones, roughly a sixth of them singletons. The sample taken for sequencing was naive CD4+ T cells from blood. The receptors were sampled from a woman under 30 in good health.

This chain uses TRBV11-2 with TRBJ1-1; D possibly corresponds to TRBD1 (5 bases). Trimming left V 6 bases short and J 1 base short, with 15 bases between. The CDR3 consists of 15 residues. CDR1 and CDR2 (germline): SGHAT, FQNNGV. CDR3 amino acids: CASSLQGTGNTEAFF. In DNA form, the CDR3 reads TGTGCCAGCAGTCTACAAGGGACTGGGAACACTGAAGCTTTCTTT.

To note about this clone: A junction end diverges from the germline sequence, so it may reflect a read error. The CDR3 nucleotides are TGTGCCCGCAGTGATAGAGGGGGGGACAGGTTCACCGGGGAGCTGTTTTTT. Translating gives CARSDRGGDRFTGELFF. The genes are TRBV25-1 and TRBJ2-2, with TRBD1 as a possible D gene (8 bases). Germline values: CDR1 MGHDK, CDR2 SYGVNS. The CDR3 covers 17 residues.

This chain's CDR3 is CASSPSLETQYF. Here the CDR3 DNA reads TGTGCCAGCAGCCCCAGCTTGGAGACGCAGTATTTT. The rearrangement joins TRBV4-2 to TRBJ2-3; D remains ambiguous. V dropped 4 bases and J dropped 9 bases, with 11 bases sitting between them. CDR1 is LGHNA and CDR2 is YNFKEQ in the germline V gene. The CDR3 has 12 amino acids.

The rearrangement links TRBV5-1 to TRBJ2-5; a weak D match, TRBD2 (6 bases). V lost 1 base, J lost 0 bases, and 7 bases lay in between. From germline, CDR1 is SGHRS and CDR2 YFSETQ. The CDR3 is 14 residues long. The CDR3 DNA reads as TGCGCCAGCAGCTTGCGGGACTACCAAGAGACCCAGTACTTC. The encoded protein is CASSLRDYQETQYF.

This clone was counted a few times. Germline and junction disagree at one end, which may indicate a read error. The V gene is TRBV5-4, the J gene TRBJ2-4; 12 nucleotides line up with TRBD2. This CDR3 has 16 amino acids. Germline CDR1 reads SGHNT; CDR2 reads YYREEE (reference sequence). CDR3: CASSQELAGGQNIQYF. The CDR3 DNA reads as TGCGCCAGCAGCCAAGAGCTAGCGGGAGGGCAAAACATTCAGTACTTC.

The J gene is TRBJ2-3, the V gene TRBV13, with 10 nucleotides matching TRBD2. The germline V gene has CDR1 PRHDT and CDR2 FYEKMQ (reference sequence). The CDR3 is 14 residues long. V shed 8 bases, J shed 2 bases, and the junction held 4 bases outside the gene matches. CDR3 DNA: TGTGCCAGCTCCGGACTAGCGGTCACAGATACGCAGTATTTT. Residues: CASSGLAVTDTQYF.

This chain links TRBV20-1 with TRBJ2-5; no firm D call. Trimming removed 5 bases from V and 6 bases from J, with 7 bases in between. The length of the CDR3 is 10 residues. The germline CDR1 and CDR2 sequences are DFQATT and SNEGSKA (reference sequence). The CDR3 here is CSAVKKTQYF. The CDR3 DNA is TGCAGTGCTGTAAAAAAGACCCAGTACTTC.

In this sample, this clone turned up a few times. The chain is built from TRBV18 and TRBJ2-3; D uncertain. Trimming left V 3 bases short and J 4 bases short, with 8 bases between. The CDR3 runs 13 residues. Per the germline V gene, CDR1 is KGHSH and CDR2 is LQKENI. The CDR3 region is CASSPQDADTQYF. The CDR3 bases are TGTGCCAGCTCACCCCAGGATGCAGATACGCAGTATTTT.

This clone has only a few counts. The genes are TRBV11-2 and TRBJ2-2, with 7 bases lining up with TRBD1. V shed 6 bases, J shed 0 bases, and the junction held 4 bases outside the gene matches. The germline V gene encodes CDR1 SGHAT and CDR2 FQNNGV. The CDR3 is made up of 15 amino acids. The CDR3: CASSKGTANTGELFF. The CDR3 DNA is TGTGCCAGCAGTAAAGGGACAGCGAACACCGGGGAGCTGTTTTTT.

Here the CDR3 DNA reads TGTGCCAGCAGCCCCAGGGTAGCGGGAGGAGTTGGCACAGATACGCAGTATTTT. Protein product: CASSPRVAGGVGTDTQYF. V usage is TRBV7-2 and J usage is TRBJ2-3; TRBD2 matches at 10 bases. The CDR3 extends over 18 amino acids. Unmatched junction bases numbered 12, after V lost 5 bases and J lost 1 base. Germline V CDR1 and CDR2: SGHTA, FQGNSA. The variable domain in full, completed from reference TRBV7-2 and TRBJ2-3, reads GAGVSQSPSNKVTEKGKDVELRCDPISGHTALYWYRQSLGQGLEFLIYFQGNSAPDKSGLPSDRFSAERTGGSVSTLTIQRTQQEDSAVYLCASSPRVAGGVGTDTQYFGPGTRLTVL.

This clone was counted between two and nine times. At one end, the junction sequence differs from germline, possibly due to a read error. This chain links TRBV11-2 with TRBJ2-3, with 11 nucleotides matching TRBD2. The germline V gene encodes CDR1 SGHAT and CDR2 FQNNGV. CDR3 length equals 13 residues. In nucleotides, the CDR3 is TGTGCCAGCAGCGCGCGACTAGCGGGGCATGACTTTTTT. It codes for CASSARLAGHDFF.

The V gene is TRBV6-6, the J gene TRBJ2-7; 7 positions agree with TRBD1. Trimming at V came to 5 bases and at J to 0 bases, leaving 4 bases not matched to a gene. CDR1 and CDR2 from the germline V gene are MNHNY and SVGAGI (reference sequence). The CDR3 totals 14 residues. Here the CDR3 reads CASSRQGASYEQYF. The DNA of the CDR3 is TGTGCCAGCAGTCGACAGGGCGCCTCCTACGAGCAGTACTTC.

A few counts support this clone. The chain couples TRBV7-9 to TRBJ2-5, with TRBD1 matching 7 bases. With V trimmed by 6 bases and J by 2 bases, 18 bases remained unmatched. Germline V lookup: CDR1 SEHNR, CDR2 FQNEAQ (reference sequence). The CDR3 covers 18 residues. This chain's CDR3 is CASSKFGGVDRRQETQYF. The CDR3 DNA follows: TGTGCCAGCAGTAAATTCGGAGGTGTGGACAGGAGGCAAGAGACCCAGTACTTC.